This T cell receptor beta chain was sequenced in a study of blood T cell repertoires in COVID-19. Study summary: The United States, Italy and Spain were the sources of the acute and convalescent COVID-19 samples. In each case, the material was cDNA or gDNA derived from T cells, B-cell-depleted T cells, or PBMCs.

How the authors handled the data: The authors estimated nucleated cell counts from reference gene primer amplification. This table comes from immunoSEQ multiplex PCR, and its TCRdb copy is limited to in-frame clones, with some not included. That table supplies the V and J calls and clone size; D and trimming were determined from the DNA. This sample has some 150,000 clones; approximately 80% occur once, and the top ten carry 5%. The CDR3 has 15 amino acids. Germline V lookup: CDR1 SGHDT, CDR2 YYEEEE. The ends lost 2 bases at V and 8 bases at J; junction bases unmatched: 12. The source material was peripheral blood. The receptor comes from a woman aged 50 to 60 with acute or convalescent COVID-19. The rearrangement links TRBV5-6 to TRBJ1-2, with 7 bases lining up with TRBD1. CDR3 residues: CASSLMGQWTAGYTF. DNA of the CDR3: TGTGCCAGCAGCTTAATGGGACAGTGGACCGCGGGCTACACCTTC. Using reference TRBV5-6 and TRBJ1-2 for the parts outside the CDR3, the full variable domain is DAGVTQSPTHLIKTRGQQVTLRCSPKSGHDTVSWYQQALGQGPQFIFQYYEEEERQRGNFPDRFSGHQFPNYSSELNVNALLLGDSALYLCASSLMGQWTAGYTFGSGTRLTVV.